This T cell receptor (beta chain) originates from a study of T cell changes during pregnancy in multiple sclerosis. Method: immunoSEQ multiplex PCR; TCRdb's copy keeps in-frame clones and lacks some. The repertoire includes under 55,000 clones, approximately 92% of them detected once, and around 0.4% sits in the top ten. Source: CD4+ T cells from peripheral blood mononuclear cells, taken before pregnancy. This TCR was sampled from a female donor with multiple sclerosis, enrolled in a pregnancy study.

The CDR3 reads CASSSQGLAPYEQYF. CDR3 coding DNA: TGTGCCAGTAGTTCCCAGGGACTAGCGCCCTACGAGCAGTACTTC. The chain combines TRBV19 with TRBJ2-7; TRBD2 matches 10 bases. The CDR3 is 15 residues long. From germline, CDR1 is LNHDA and CDR2 SQIVND (reference sequence). Losses at the gene ends were 5 bases for V and 2 bases for J; bases not matched to a gene: 6.